The source of this T cell receptor (beta chain) is a study of identical twins. The CDR3 extends over 14 amino acids. From germline, CDR1 is SGHVS and CDR2 FNYEAQ. Each cDNA held unique molecular identifiers, and template switching gave it a universal primer site. Each CDR3 protein is one row after TCRdb ran MiXCR on the 5' RACE reads. The sample lists around 140,000 distinct CDR3 sequences; around 3.4% were seen once. Findings and caveats of the study: Recombination models fit unrelated individuals' TCR alpha sharing but underestimated twins'. Fewer insertions were carried by abundant cord blood beta clonotypes, but none was seen in memory repertoires.

This clonotype was found a few times. What it binds is unknown. At one boundary the junction diverges from the germline segment, which might be a read error. The sequence came from a young man in good health. Material: memory T cells sorted from blood. V gene TRBV7-6 combines with J gene TRBJ1-5; unclear D gene. As DNA, the CDR3 is TGTGTCAGCAGCTTAGGCGGAGGGAGTCAGCCCCAGCATTTT. This sequence encodes CVSSLGGGSQPQHF.